These 4 T cell receptor beta chains were all obtained from the same sample, sequenced in a study of T-cell memory formation after mild COVID-19. MiXCR, applied by TCRdb to the 5' RACE reads, yields one record per CDR3 protein. The table includes roughly 250,000 distinct CDR3 sequences, over 15% detected once. The sample was PBMCs or a T cell subset sorted from them (not recorded which). All receptors derive from a man aged 18 to 29 who had mild COVID-19 (a few samples of this study predate the infection). Cell type and time point are not known.

The CDR3 here is CASSSRTGRGTQYF. CDR3 sequence (DNA): TGTGCCAGCAGCTCCAGGACAGGGCGAGGTACGCAGTATTTT. The chain employs TRBV7-2 and TRBJ2-3, with 8 nucleotides matching TRBD1. The CDR3 runs 14 residues. CDR1 SGHTA and CDR2 FQGNSA come from the germline V gene. The trim removed 4 bases at V and 8 bases at J, leaving 8 bases unmatched.

The chain combines TRBV10-3 with TRBJ2-3; D is possibly TRBD1 (6 bases). Germline CDR1 ENHRY, CDR2 SYGVKD. Trimming left V 10 bases short and J 1 base short, with 15 bases between. The CDR3 totals 14 residues. CDR3 DNA: TGTGCCACCGGGGACATCCCACGCACAGATACGCAGTATTTT. Amino acid sequence: CATGDIPRTDTQYF.

Ten or more counts support this clonotype. The chain links TRBV7-9 to TRBJ2-4; TRBD1 matches 10 bases. Germline V gene data show CDR1 as SEHNR and CDR2 as FQNEAQ (reference sequence). The CDR3 has 18 residues. After removal of 3 bases from V and 0 bases from J, the junction contained 8 bases not matched to a gene. CDR3 sequence (DNA): TGTGCCAGCAGCTTCGGACAGGGGGACCCAATAGCCAAAAACATTCAGTACTTC. This codes for CASSFGQGDPIAKNIQYF.

This clonotype was recorded at least ten times. The chain recombines TRBV5-1 with TRBJ1-5, with D uncertain. CDR3 length: 17 amino acids. Germline V gene lookup returns CDR1 SGHRS and CDR2 YFSETQ. Trimming stripped 2 bases from V and 0 bases from J, with 15 bases between. The DNA of the CDR3 is TGCGCCAGCAGCTTAATCGACGGAGATTATAGCAATCAGCCCCAGCATTTT. Its protein product is CASSLIDGDYSNQPQHF.